This T cell receptor (beta chain) was documented in a study of cytomegalovirus exposure and HLA in healthy donors. 60 Vbeta and 13 Jbeta primers were used in PCR. The repertoire was sequenced with immunoSEQ multiplex PCR; TCRdb's copy has only in-frame clones and lacks some. Here the sample spans over 110,000 clones, approximately 80% being singletons. CDR1 and CDR2 from the germline V gene are MDHEN and SYDVKM. The CDR3 spans 12 residues. Germline trimming cut 8 bases from V and 0 bases from J; bases unmatched to any gene: 1. The TCR comes from a male donor in good health and CMV-seronegative. The chain links TRBV28 to TRBJ2-7; TRBD2 matches 7 bases. Sequenced input: PBMCs. In DNA form, the CDR3 reads TGTGCCAGCCTAGCGGTCTCCTACGAGCAGTACTTC. It encodes CASLAVSYEQYF.